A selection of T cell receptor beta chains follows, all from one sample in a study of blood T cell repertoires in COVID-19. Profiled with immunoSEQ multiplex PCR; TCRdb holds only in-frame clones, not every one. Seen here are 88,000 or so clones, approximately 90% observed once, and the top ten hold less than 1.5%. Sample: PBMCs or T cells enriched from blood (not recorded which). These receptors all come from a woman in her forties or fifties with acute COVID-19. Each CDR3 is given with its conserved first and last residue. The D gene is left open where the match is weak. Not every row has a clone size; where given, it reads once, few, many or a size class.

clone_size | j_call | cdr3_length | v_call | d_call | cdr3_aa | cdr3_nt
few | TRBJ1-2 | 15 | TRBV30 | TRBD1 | CAWIGKDRANYGYTF | TGTGCCTGGATAGGCAAGGACAGGGCTAACTATGGCTACACCTTC
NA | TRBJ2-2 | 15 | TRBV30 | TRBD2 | CAWTRGLAGHGELFF | TGTGCCTGGACCCGAGGACTAGCGGGTCACGGGGAGCTGTTTTTT
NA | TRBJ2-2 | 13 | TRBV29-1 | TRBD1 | CSVAGRGLGELFF | TGCAGCGTAGCGGGCAGGGGGCTTGGGGAGCTGTTTTTT
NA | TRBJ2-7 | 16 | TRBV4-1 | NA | CASSQVEASPSYEQYF | TGCGCCAGCAGCCAAGTAGAGGCTAGCCCCTCCTACGAGCAGTACTTC
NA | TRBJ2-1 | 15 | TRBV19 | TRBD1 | CARLTGAKSYNEQFF | TGTGCCAGGCTCACAGGGGCGAAATCCTACAATGAGCAGTTCTTC
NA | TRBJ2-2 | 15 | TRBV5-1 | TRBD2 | CASRLLAGTTGELFF | TGCGCCAGCAGACTTCTAGCGGGAACGACCGGGGAGCTGTTTTTT
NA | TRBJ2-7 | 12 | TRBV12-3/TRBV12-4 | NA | CASSPRDNEQYF | TGTGCCAGCAGTCCCCGAGACAACGAGCAGTACTTC
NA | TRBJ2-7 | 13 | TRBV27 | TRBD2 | CASSTGTRTEQYF | TGTGCCAGCAGTACCGGGACTAGGACGGAGCAGTACTTC
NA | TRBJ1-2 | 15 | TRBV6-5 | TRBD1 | CASSPAGTGGYGYTF | TGTGCCAGCAGTCCGGCCGGGACAGGGGGCTATGGCTACACCTTC
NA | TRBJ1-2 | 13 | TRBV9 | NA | CASSVVGAKGYTF | TGTGCCAGCAGCGTAGTGGGGGCGAAGGGCTACACCTTC
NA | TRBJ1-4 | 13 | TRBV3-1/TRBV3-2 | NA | CASSPQGREKLFF | TGTGCCAGCAGCCCCCAGGGGCGTGAAAAACTGTTTTTT
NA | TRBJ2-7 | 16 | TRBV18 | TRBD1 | CASSLGQGALNGEQYF | TGTGCCAGCTCACTCGGACAGGGGGCGCTTAATGGCGAGCAGTACTTC
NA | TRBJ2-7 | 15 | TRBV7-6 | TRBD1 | CASTQGTGQGYEQYF | TGTGCCAGCACCCAAGGCACGGGACAGGGATACGAGCAGTACTTC
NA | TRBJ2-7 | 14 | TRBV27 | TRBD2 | CASRGGGRAYEQYF | TGTGCCAGCAGGGGAGGCGGGAGGGCCTACGAGCAGTACTTC
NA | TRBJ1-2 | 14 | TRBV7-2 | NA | CASSSTGANYGYTF | TGTGCCAGCAGCTCGACAGGAGCTAACTATGGCTACACCTTC
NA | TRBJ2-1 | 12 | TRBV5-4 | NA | CASSYEYNEQFF | TGTGCCAGCAGCTACGAGTACAATGAGCAGTTCTTC
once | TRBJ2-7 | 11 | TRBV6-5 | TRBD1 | CASNTGGEQYF | TGTGCCAGCAATACAGGGGGCGAGCAGTACTTC
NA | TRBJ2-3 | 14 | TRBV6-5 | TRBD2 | CASTAGGARDTQYF | TGTGCCAGCACCGCCGGGGGGGCAAGAGATACGCAGTATTTT
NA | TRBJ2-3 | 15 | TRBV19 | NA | CASSNRARATDTQYF | TGTGCCAGTAGTAATCGGGCGAGGGCCACAGATACGCAGTATTTT
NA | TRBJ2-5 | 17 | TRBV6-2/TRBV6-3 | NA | CASSYLSGRESGETQYF | TGTGCCAGCAGTTACTTATCGGGCCGGGAGAGCGGGGAGACCCAGTACTTC
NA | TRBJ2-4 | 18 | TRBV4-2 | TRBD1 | CASSPAPGQGTESGIQYF | TGTGCCAGCAGCCCAGCCCCGGGACAGGGGACCGAGTCAGGCATTCAGTACTTC